The 16 T cell receptor beta chains listed next were all sequenced from one sample in a study of human T cells and chemical hapten exposure. A single record per CDR3 protein comes from TCRdb applying MiXCR to the RACE reads. The data show around 330,000 distinct CDR3 sequences, about 5.4% seen once. The time point denotes: pre-sensitization, week 0. Treatment described: therapeutic diphenylcyclopropenone sensitization with weekly scalp DPC. The sample here was whole blood, taken in connection with sensitization to the hapten diphenylcyclopropenone (DPC). The origin of the receptors is a young woman with alopecia areata. Some clones in this sample may be carry-over from other donors' samples.

This clonotype was seen more than once but under ten times. The genes are TRBV5-5 and TRBJ1-5, with 8 bases fitting TRBD1. The junction had 7 bases not matched to a gene; V was cut back by 4 bases and J by 4 bases. The length of the CDR3 is 15 residues. The germline CDR1 and CDR2 sequences are SGHKS and YYEKEE (reference sequence). In DNA, the CDR3 is TGTGCCAGCAGCCTGGGACAGGCTAAGAATCAGCCCCAGCATTTT. Its protein is CASSLGQAKNQPQHF.

The rearrangement uses TRBV28 and TRBJ1-1; the D gene is possibly TRBD1 (5 bases). V lost 5 bases and J 1 base, leaving 23 bases between the germline ends. Germline V CDR1 and CDR2: MDHEN, SYDVKM. The CDR3 has 18 amino acids. The CDR3 protein is CASSKRGGVDVRNTEAFF. The CDR3 DNA follows: TGTGCCAGCAGTAAAAGGGGAGGGGTAGATGTTAGGAACACTGAAGCTTTCTTT. Full variable domain (missing parts from reference TRBV28 and TRBJ1-1): DVKVTQSSRYLVKRTGEKVFLECVQDMDHENMFWYRQDPGLGLRLIYFSYDVKMKEKGDIPEGYSVSREKKERFSLILESASTNQTSMYLCASSKRGGVDVRNTEAFFGQGTRLTVV.

Many counts were recorded for this clonotype. The CDR3 sequence: CASSYSTGYNSPLHF. CDR3 sequence (DNA): TGTGCCAGCAGTTACTCGACAGGTTATAATTCACCCCTCCACTTT. The gene calls are TRBV6-5 and TRBJ1-6, with a possible D match to TRBD1 (6 bases). The CDR3 is 15 amino acids. Germline V gene lookup returns CDR1 MNHEY and CDR2 SVGAGI. V dropped 0 bases and J dropped 4 bases, with 7 bases sitting between them.

This clonotype was seen more than once but under ten times. The chain has TRBV10-3 and TRBJ1-1, with D tentatively TRBD1 (5 bases). The CDR3 sequence is 12 residues long. The germline gives CDR1 ENHRY, CDR2 SYGVKD. Deletions cut 8 bases from V and 5 bases from J, with 12 bases between. The CDR3: CAIGPGVTEAFF. CDR3 sequence (DNA): TGTGCCATCGGGCCGGGGGTGACTGAAGCTTTCTTT.

The table lists this clonotype with a few counts. The CDR3 spells CASMNLRTNTEAFF. The DNA of the CDR3 is TGTGCCAGCATGAATTTGCGGACGAACACTGAAGCTTTCTTT. The chain combines TRBV12-3 or TRBV12-4 with TRBJ1-1; no definite D call. The V gene lost 7 bases and the J gene lost 1 base, with 13 bases spanning the gap. The CDR3 is 14 residues long.

This clonotype was recorded many times. The gene calls are TRBV11-3 and TRBJ1-6, with 8 bases aligning to TRBD1. V lost 5 bases, J lost 7 bases, and 4 bases stayed unmatched. Germline assignment: CDR1 SGHNT and CDR2 YENEEA. This CDR3 contains 14 residues. This chain's CDR3 is CASSRGQGNSPLHF. The DNA of the CDR3 is TGTGCCAGCAGCCGCGGACAGGGAAATTCACCCCTCCACTTT. The entire variable domain, with the rest obtained from reference TRBV11-3 and TRBJ1-6, is as follows: EAGVVQSPRYKIIEKKQPVAFWCNPISGHNTLYWYLQNLGQGPELLIRYENEEAVDDSQLPKDRFSAERLKGVDSTLKIQPAELGDSAVYLCASSRGQGNSPLHFGNGTRLTVT.

This clonotype has ten or more counts. The chain links TRBV10-3 to TRBJ2-7; 8 bases fit TRBD2. The V gene's germline CDR1 is ENHRY and CDR2 SYGVKD. The ends lost 8 bases at V and 2 bases at J; junction bases unmatched: 5. The CDR3 loop spans 13 amino acids. The CDR3 DNA follows: TGTGCCATCCGGGAGGGACTCACCTACGAGCAGTACTTC. It encodes CAIREGLTYEQYF.

The chain recombines TRBV7-9 with TRBJ2-4; possible D gene TRBD1, 8 bases. Looked up from germline, CDR1 is SEHNR and CDR2 is FQNEAQ (reference sequence). With 3 bases removed from V and 8 bases from J, the gap between germline ends came to 23 bases. The CDR3 extends over 17 amino acids. The CDR3 sequence is CASSLYRAGQAADIQYF. The DNA for the CDR3 is TGTGCCAGCAGCTTGTACAGAGCGGGACAGGCGGCCGACATTCAGTACTTC.

This clonotype occurred a few times. This chain connects TRBV6-1 to TRBJ2-7; TRBD1 matches at 7 bases. The CDR3 covers 16 residues. With 0 bases clipped from V and 0 bases from J, the junction kept 5 bases outside the gene matches. In germline, CDR1 is MNHNS, CDR2 SASEGT. CDR3: CASSEAPWDSSYEQYF. Written as DNA, the CDR3 is TGTGCCAGCAGTGAAGCTCCCTGGGACAGCTCCTACGAGCAGTACTTC.

This clonotype was observed a few times. CDR3 DNA: TGTGCCAGCAGTTTAGATCCGAGGAACACTGAAGCTTTCTTT. Translating it yields CASSLDPRNTEAFF. This chain joins TRBV28 and TRBJ1-1; D unclear. The CDR3 is 14 amino acids. V gave up 2 bases and J gave up 1 base, with 8 bases separating them. Germline V CDR1 and CDR2: MDHEN, SYDVKM.

V gene TRBV4-2 combines with J gene TRBJ1-6; D remains unclear. This CDR3 has 16 residues. Germline V gene lookup returns CDR1 LGHNA and CDR2 YNFKEQ. V was shortened by 1 base and J by 0 bases, with 7 bases between the two germline ends. CDR3 residues: CASSQGDRSYNSPLHF. CDR3 DNA sequence: TGTGCCAGCAGCCAAGGCGATCGCTCCTATAATTCACCCCTCCACTTT.

This clonotype was seen many times. This chain links TRBV24-1 with TRBJ1-2, with D possibly being TRBD1 (5 bases). Germline CDR1 is KGHDR and CDR2 is SFDVKD. The CDR3 consists of 14 residues. V lost 3 bases and J 4 bases, leaving 11 bases between the germline ends. The chain's CDR3 is CATSDADRFYGYTF. The CDR3 DNA sequence: TGTGCCACCAGTGATGCCGACAGATTCTATGGCTACACCTTC.

The table lists this clonotype with many counts. The rearrangement uses TRBV2 and TRBJ1-1; D call uncertain. This CDR3 has 14 amino acids. Germline V gene data show CDR1 as SNHLY and CDR2 as FYNNEI. Trimming cost V 6 bases and J 3 bases, with 14 bases left between them. In DNA, the CDR3 is TGTGCCAGCAGCCAACGCTCGCCACACACTGAAGCTTTCTTT. The encoded protein is CASSQRSPHTEAFF.

This clonotype was detected many times. The rearrangement links TRBV12-3 or TRBV12-4 to TRBJ1-2; D unclear. The V end lost 1 base, the J end lost 4 bases, and 10 bases lay between the germline ends. CDR3 length: 14 amino acids. For the CDR3, the DNA is TGTGCCAGCAGTTTAGAGGCTGGATTCTATGGCTACACCTTC. This sequence encodes CASSLEAGFYGYTF.

The V and J genes are TRBV29-1 and TRBJ2-5, with D possibly being TRBD1 (6 bases). Germline V CDR1 and CDR2: SQVTM, ANQGSEA. The CDR3 totals 12 residues. Trimming cost V 5 bases and J 3 bases, with 10 bases left between them. The CDR3 reads CSVLPGEETQYF. The CDR3 DNA sequence: TGCAGCGTTCTTCCAGGGGAAGAGACCCAGTACTTC.

This clonotype was seen only a few times. The chain recombines TRBV9 with TRBJ2-7; TRBD1 aligns across 7 bases. CDR3 size: 14 residues. Germline assignment: CDR1 SGDLS and CDR2 YYNGEE. Losses at the gene ends were 4 bases for V and 1 base for J; bases not matched to a gene: 5. CDR3: CASSPRGQSYEQYF. The CDR3 DNA sequence: TGTGCCAGCAGCCCCAGGGGACAGTCCTACGAGCAGTACTTC.